This T cell receptor beta chain is from a study of tumor-infiltrating lymphocytes in localized non-small cell lung cancer. The wider study: Each patient gave resected tumor and non-adjacent uninvolved lung tissue. Study-wide points: T-cell fraction did not differ between immunotypes IM1 and IM2. Tumors had more T cell infiltration than uninvolved lung, per TCRbeta sequencing and CD3 counts.

CDR1 is ENHRY, CDR2 SYGVKD, per germline. Trimming took off 2 bases at V and 2 bases at J, with 10 bases between the two ends. The CDR3 has 15 residues. Of note for this clone: Its antigen is currently unknown.

Profiling relied on immunoSEQ multiplex PCR, and the TCRdb table lists in-frame clones only, not all of them. The sample contains about 13,000 clones, about 74% of which appear only once. The chain couples TRBV10-3 to TRBJ2-1; possibly TRBD1 for D (5 bases). The TCR was taken from a human donor with non-small cell lung cancer. What was sequenced was uninvolved lung tissue not adjacent to the tumor. This CDR3 is CAISETDTTYNEQFF. Written as DNA, the CDR3 is TGTGCCATCAGTGAGACGGACACGACCTACAATGAGCAGTTCTTC.